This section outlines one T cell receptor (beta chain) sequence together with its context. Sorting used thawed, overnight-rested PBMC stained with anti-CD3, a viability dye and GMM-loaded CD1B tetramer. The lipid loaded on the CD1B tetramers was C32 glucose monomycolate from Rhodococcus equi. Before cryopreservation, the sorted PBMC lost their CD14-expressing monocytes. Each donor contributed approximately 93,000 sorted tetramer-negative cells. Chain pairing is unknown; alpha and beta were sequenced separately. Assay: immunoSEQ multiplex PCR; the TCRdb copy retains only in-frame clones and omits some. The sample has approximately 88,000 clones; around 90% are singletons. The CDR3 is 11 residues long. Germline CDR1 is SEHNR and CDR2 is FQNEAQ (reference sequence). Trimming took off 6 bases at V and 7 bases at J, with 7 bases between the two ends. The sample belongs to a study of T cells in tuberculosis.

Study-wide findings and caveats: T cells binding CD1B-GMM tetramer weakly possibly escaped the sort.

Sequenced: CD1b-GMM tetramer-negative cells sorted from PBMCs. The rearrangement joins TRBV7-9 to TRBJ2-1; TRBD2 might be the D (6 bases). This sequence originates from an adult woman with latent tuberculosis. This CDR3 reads CASSRENEQFF. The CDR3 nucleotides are TGTGCCAGCAGTCGGGAGAATGAGCAGTTCTTC.